This T cell receptor beta chain was sequenced in a study of identical twins. Broader study findings: Model-predicted out-of-frame TCR alpha sharing fell below observed values in monozygotic twins.

TCRdb called the 5' RACE reads again in MiXCR, with one record for every CDR3 protein. Among 200,000 or so distinct CDR3 sequences listed, 7.5% were seen once. The CDR3 sequence is 14 residues long. CDR1 and CDR2 from the germline V gene are LGHNT and FRNRAP. V lost 3 bases and J lost 1, with 6 bases in between. With regard to this clonotype: Its antigen is as yet unknown.

The same specimen was also included in a second study, on yellow fever vaccine responses in identical twins.

The TCR comes from a woman aged 18-29 years in good health. V is TRBV12-5 and J is TRBJ2-2; the D is unclear. The specimen sequenced was memory (CD45RO+) T cells sorted from blood. The CDR3 reads CASGLKGNTGELFF. CDR3 coding DNA: TGTGCTAGTGGTTTAAAAGGGAACACCGGGGAGCTGTTTTTT.